These 24 T cell receptor beta chains share one sample of origin, sequenced in a study of CD8 T cells in Susac syndrome. Reverse transcription of roughly 0.45 to 1 ug RNA used random hexamers. Each CDR3 protein gets one entry after TCRdb re-called the immunoSEQ multiplex PCR reads with MiXCR. Among about 200,000 distinct CDR3 sequences listed, 90% to 95% were seen once. The sequenced sample consisted of CD4+ T cells from PBMCs. These receptors were obtained from a human donor with multiple sclerosis.

CDR3 amino acids: CASSVAGNFGETQYF. CDR3 coding DNA: TGTGCCAGCAGCGTTGCGGGGAATTTTGGGGAGACCCAGTACTTC. The chain combines TRBV9 with TRBJ2-5, with a tentative D call TRBD2 (6 bases). V lost 2 bases to trimming and J lost 5 bases, with 16 bases between them. There are 15 residues in the CDR3. The V gene's germline CDR1 is SGDLS and CDR2 YYNGEE.

This chain connects TRBV20-1 to TRBJ2-1; D may be TRBD1 (6 bases). The CDR3 covers 16 residues. The V and J ends lost 6 bases and 1 base respectively, with 19 bases between them. CDR1 and CDR2 from the germline V gene are DFQATT and SNEGSKA (reference sequence). DNA for the CDR3: TGCAGTGCCCACGACAGGCTGAGGGGTTCCTACAATGAGCAGTTCTTC. This encodes CSAHDRLRGSYNEQFF.

The chain couples TRBV9 to TRBJ2-1; 7 positions match TRBD2. Per germline, CDR1 SGDLS and CDR2 YYNGEE. The V segment lost 4 bases and the J segment 4 bases; nucleotides outside the gene matches: 11. This CDR3 contains 16 residues. CDR3 sequence reads: CASSPARGEGYNEQFF. The CDR3 bases are TGTGCCAGCAGCCCCGCCCGGGGGGAGGGTTACAATGAGCAGTTCTTC.

The chain combines TRBV30 with TRBJ1-3; no clear D gene. Germline-derived CDR1 and CDR2 are GTSNPN and SVGIG (reference sequence). CDR3 length: 14 amino acids. V lost 5 bases and J lost 0, with 11 bases in between. CDR3 coding DNA: TGTGCCTGGGGTACCGGGAGCTCTGGAAACACCATATATTTT. Translating gives CAWGTGSSGNTIYF. The full variable domain, in which reference TRBV30 and TRBJ1-3 provide the parts outside the CDR3, is SQTIHQWPATLVQPVGSPLSLECTVEGTSNPNLYWYRQAAGRGLQLLFYSVGIGQISSEVPQNLSASRPQDRQFILSSKKLLLSDSGFYLCAWGTGSSGNTIYFGEGSWLTVV.

There are a few counts of this clonotype. The chain recombines TRBV7-2 with TRBJ2-6; D gene uncertain. The CDR3 runs 15 residues. V lost 1 base and J lost 0, with 4 bases in between. CDR1 is SGHTA and CDR2 is FQGNSA in the germline V gene. The CDR3 region is CASSLESSGANVLTF. Written as DNA, the CDR3 is TGTGCCAGCAGCTTAGAGAGCTCTGGGGCCAACGTCCTGACTTTC.

In nucleotides, the CDR3 is TGTGCCAGCAGCCATAAAGCTAACTATGGCTACACCTTC. Residues: CASSHKANYGYTF. This chain links TRBV5-6 with TRBJ1-2; D is undetermined. V was trimmed by 4 bases and J by 0 bases, leaving 7 bases between them. In germline, CDR1 is SGHDT, CDR2 YYEEEE. This CDR3 has 13 amino acids.

The sample holds one count of this clonotype. The J gene is TRBJ2-5, the V gene TRBV29-1; no firm D call. The CDR3 totals 12 residues. Germline V CDR1 and CDR2: SQVTM, ANQGSEA. Trimming removed 5 bases at V and 0 bases at J, with 7 bases between. The CDR3 DNA reads TGCAGCGTTAGGCTCTACCAAGAGACCCAGTACTTC. Its translation is CSVRLYQETQYF.

This clonotype was seen just once. The chain employs TRBV11-2 and TRBJ2-1; 9 bases match TRBD1. The germline gives CDR1 SGHAT, CDR2 FQNNGV. There are 15 residues in the CDR3. Trimming took 3 bases from V and 5 from J; bases not matched to a gene: 5. The CDR3 sequence: CASSFNRGLNNEQFF. CDR3 nucleotides: TGTGCCAGCAGCTTCAACAGGGGGCTAAACAATGAGCAGTTCTTC.

The genes are TRBV12-5 and TRBJ1-5; the D gene is possibly TRBD1 (5 bases). CDR3 length equals 13 residues. Trimming took 6 bases from V and 3 from J, leaving 9 bases between them. Germline lookup yields CDR1 LGHNT and CDR2 FRNRAP. The CDR3 sequence: CASGWDVNQPQHF. The CDR3, as DNA: TGTGCTAGTGGCTGGGACGTCAATCAGCCCCAGCATTTT.

The count of this clonotype is one. The rearrangement uses TRBV11-2 and TRBJ1-1, with unresolved D. V was shortened by 6 bases and J by 1 base, with 9 bases between the two germline ends. In germline, CDR1 is SGHAT, CDR2 FQNNGV. The CDR3 sequence is 13 residues long. The CDR3 here is CASSSAPNTEAFF. Here the CDR3 DNA reads TGTGCCAGCAGTTCGGCCCCGAACACTGAAGCTTTCTTT. The full variable domain, rest sourced from reference TRBV11-2 and TRBJ1-1, is EAGVAQSPRYKIIEKRQSVAFWCNPISGHATLYWYQQILGQGPKLLIQFQNNGVVDDSQLPKDRFSAERLKGVDSTLKIQPAKLEDSAVYLCASSSAPNTEAFFGQGTRLTVV.

The chain is built from TRBV20-1 and TRBJ1-1; D is unresolved. CDR1 is DFQATT, CDR2 SNEGSKA, per germline (reference sequence). The CDR3 is made up of 13 amino acids. V lost 3 bases to trimming and J lost 1 base, with 9 bases between them. CDR3 sequence reads: CSASPSGNTEAFF. The CDR3 DNA is TGCAGTGCTAGTCCCAGCGGGAACACTGAAGCTTTCTTT.

This sequence joins TRBV15 and TRBJ1-6, with D possibly TRBD1 on 5 matching bases. With 6 bases removed from V and 7 bases from J, the gap between germline ends came to 10 bases. The CDR3 consists of 13 residues. In germline, CDR1 is LNHNV, CDR2 YYDKDF (reference sequence). CDR3 sequence (DNA): TGTGCCACCAGTAGACAGATGAATTCACCCCTCCACTTT. It is translated as CATSRQMNSPLHF.

This chain joins TRBV3-1 and TRBJ1-1; D might be TRBD1 (5 bases). V dropped 1 base and J dropped 2 bases, with 14 bases sitting between them. The CDR3 totals 16 residues. Germline loops: CDR1 LGHDT, CDR2 YNNKEL (reference sequence). CDR3 protein: CASSQVPAGGNTEAFF. The DNA for the CDR3 is TGTGCCAGCAGCCAAGTGCCCGCGGGGGGTAACACTGAAGCTTTCTTT.

The chain joins TRBV3-1 to TRBJ2-6, with a tentative D call TRBD1 (5 bases). Trimming cost V 4 bases and J 2 bases, with 21 bases left between them. The germline V gene encodes CDR1 LGHDT and CDR2 YNNKEL (reference sequence). This CDR3 comprises 19 residues. The CDR3 DNA is TGTGCCAGCAGCCCACCCTTAGGGGTAGCTAAGGCTGGGGCCAACGTCCTGACTTTC. Translated, it gives CASSPPLGVAKAGANVLTF.

The V and J genes are TRBV6-1 and TRBJ2-3; 8 bases agree with TRBD2. CDR1 and CDR2 (germline): MNHNS, SASEGT. The CDR3 spans 15 residues. Trimming at V came to 1 base and at J to 4 bases, leaving 4 bases not matched to a gene. CDR3: CASSEVGTRPDTQYF. In DNA, the CDR3 is TGTGCCAGCAGTGAAGTAGGGACTAGGCCAGATACGCAGTATTTT.

The V call is TRBV15, the J call TRBJ1-4; D is unclear. This CDR3 is built from 16 residues. Trimming cost V 1 base and J 10 bases, with 19 bases left between them. Germline V gives CDR1 LNHNV, CDR2 YYDKDF (reference sequence). CDR3 in DNA: TGTGCCACCAGCAGAGCCCGGTGGGTAGAGGATGGAAAACTGTTTTTT. Protein: CATSRARWVEDGKLFF.

The V call is TRBV29-1, the J call TRBJ2-1; 8 positions agree with TRBD1. The V and J ends lost 6 bases and 1 base, in that order; junction bases with no gene match: 5. The CDR3 extends over 14 amino acids. Germline V lookup: CDR1 SQVTM, CDR2 ANQGSEA. CDR3 sequence (DNA): TGCAGCGTCCAGGGACAGGAATCCTACAATGAGCAGTTCTTC. Its protein product is CSVQGQESYNEQFF.

J is TRBJ2-1 and V is TRBV12-3 or TRBV12-4, with 7 bases fitting TRBD2. CDR3 length equals 15 residues. Unmatched junction bases numbered 13, after V lost 7 bases and J lost 7 bases. Here the CDR3 reads CASTRDYRFGNEQFF. The CDR3 DNA follows: TGTGCCAGCACCCGGGACTACCGCTTTGGGAATGAGCAGTTCTTC.

This clonotype was detected only a few times. The chain recombines TRBV30 with TRBJ1-5; D unclear. V was trimmed by 3 bases and J by 7 bases, leaving 13 bases between them. In germline, CDR1 is GTSNPN, CDR2 SVGIG (reference sequence). The length of the CDR3 is 13 residues. This CDR3 is CAWSVTGKQPQHF. CDR3 coding DNA: TGTGCCTGGAGCGTGACGGGAAAACAGCCCCAGCATTTT.

This chain joins TRBV5-1 and TRBJ2-5, with D possibly being TRBD2 (6 bases). Germline V gene sequence: CDR1 SGHRS, CDR2 YFSETQ. The V and J ends lost 1 base and 5 bases respectively, with 15 bases between them. CDR3 length equals 15 residues. CDR3 DNA: TGCGCCAGCAGCTTGTCAGGAGGGGACGCGGAGACCCAGTACTTC. Translating it yields CASSLSGGDAETQYF.

The chain is built from TRBV20-1 and TRBJ1-5; D gene uncertain. Per the germline V gene, CDR1 is DFQATT and CDR2 is SNEGSKA (reference sequence). With 3 bases removed from V and 1 base from J, the gap between germline ends came to 16 bases. The CDR3 spans 16 residues. CDR3 sequence: CSASQSVGRSNQPQHF. CDR3 nucleotide sequence: TGCAGTGCTAGCCAATCGGTCGGGAGGAGCAATCAGCCCCAGCATTTT.

The chain is built from TRBV9 and TRBJ1-1, with 7 bases identical to TRBD1. V was pared by 4 bases and J by 3 bases, with 6 bases of the junction left unmatched. The germline CDR1 and CDR2 sequences are SGDLS and YYNGEE. This CDR3 has 14 amino acids. CDR3 amino acids: CASSTRDSHTEAFF. CDR3 in DNA: TGTGCCAGCAGCACTCGGGACAGTCACACTGAAGCTTTCTTT.

This chain joins TRBV23-1 and TRBJ2-7; 8 bases map to TRBD1. TRBV23-1 is an open reading frame whose function is uncertain. The CDR3 extends over 17 amino acids. Trimming took 4 bases from V and 9 from J; bases not matched to a gene: 20. As DNA, the CDR3 is TGCGCCAGCAGTCTCATGGACAGGGCCGACGGTTGGGGTGGGCAGTACTTC. It is translated as CASSLMDRADGWGGQYF.

The V and J genes are TRBV24-1 and TRBJ2-1, with TRBD2 matching over 7 bases. In germline, CDR1 is KGHDR, CDR2 SFDVKD. V shed 9 bases, J shed 1 base, and the junction held 5 bases outside the gene matches. The CDR3 is 14 amino acids. As DNA, the CDR3 is TGTGCCACCTCGGGGGAGGGATCCTACAATGAGCAGTTCTTC. This gives the protein CATSGEGSYNEQFF.